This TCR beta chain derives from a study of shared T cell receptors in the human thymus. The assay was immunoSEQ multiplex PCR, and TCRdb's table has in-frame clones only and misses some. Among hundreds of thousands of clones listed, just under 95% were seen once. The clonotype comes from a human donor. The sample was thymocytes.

The CDR3 DNA reads TGTGCCAGTAGTATAAGGGAGCGGGAGATTTCGGAGACCCAGTACTTC. Translating gives CASSIREREISETQYF. This chain connects TRBV19 to TRBJ2-5; the match to TRBD2 covers 8 bases. This CDR3 region has 16 residues. Trimming removed 2 bases from V and 5 bases from J; junction bases left unmatched: 10. Per germline, CDR1 LNHDA and CDR2 SQIVND (reference sequence).